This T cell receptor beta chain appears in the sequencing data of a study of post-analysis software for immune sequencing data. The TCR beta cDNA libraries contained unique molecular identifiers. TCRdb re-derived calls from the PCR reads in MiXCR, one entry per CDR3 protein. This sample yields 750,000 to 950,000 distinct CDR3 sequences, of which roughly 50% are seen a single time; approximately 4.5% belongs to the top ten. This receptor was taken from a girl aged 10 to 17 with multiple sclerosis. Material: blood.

Here the CDR3 reads CASSSAPAGRSSYNEQFF. The CDR3 DNA is TGTGCCAGCAGTTCGGCCCCCGCCGGAAGGAGTTCCTACAATGAGCAGTTCTTC. V usage is TRBV27 and J usage is TRBJ2-1; D gene uncertain. Trimming removed 4 bases at V and 1 base at J, with 20 bases between. Germline V gives CDR1 MNHEY, CDR2 SMNVEV (reference sequence). There are 18 residues in the CDR3.